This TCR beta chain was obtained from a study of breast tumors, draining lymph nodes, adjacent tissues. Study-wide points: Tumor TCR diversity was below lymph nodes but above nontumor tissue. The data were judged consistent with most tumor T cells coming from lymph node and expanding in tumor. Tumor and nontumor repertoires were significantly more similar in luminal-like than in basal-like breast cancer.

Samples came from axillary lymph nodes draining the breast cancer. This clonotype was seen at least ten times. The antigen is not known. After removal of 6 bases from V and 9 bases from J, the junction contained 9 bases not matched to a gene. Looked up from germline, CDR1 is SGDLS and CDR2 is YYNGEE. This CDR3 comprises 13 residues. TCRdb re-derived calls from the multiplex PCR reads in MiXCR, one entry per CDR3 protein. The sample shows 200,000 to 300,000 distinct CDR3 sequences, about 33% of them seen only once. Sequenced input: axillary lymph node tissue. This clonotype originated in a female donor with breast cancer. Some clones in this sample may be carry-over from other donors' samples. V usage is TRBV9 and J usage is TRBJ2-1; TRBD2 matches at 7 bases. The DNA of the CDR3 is TGTGCCAGCACCCCTCCAGCGGGACTTGAGCAGTTCTTC. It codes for CASTPPAGLEQFF.